This entry lists 2 T cell receptor beta chains sequenced from one sample in a study of CD8 T cells in ankylosing spondylitis. Study outcomes and limitations: Characteristic of ankylosing spondylitis blood, it appeared, was a TCR beta motif comprising fewer than 10 highly homologous variants.

TCRdb itself ran the 5' RACE reads through MiXCR, one entry per CDR3 protein. The sample contains around 540,000 distinct CDR3 sequences, approximately 11% of which appear only once. These receptors have no identified antigens. The source material was blood, either unsorted or a sorted T cell fraction (not recorded which). The receptors were gathered from a male donor with ankylosing spondylitis.

This clonotype turned up a few times. CDR3 in DNA: TGCGCCAGCAGCGGCCAAGCTGCCCTGAACACCGGGGAGCTGTTTTTT. It yields the protein CASSGQAALNTGELFF. The V call is TRBV4-1, the J call TRBJ2-2; D gene ambiguous. V lost 5 bases, J lost 1 base, and 14 bases lay in between. Per the germline V gene, CDR1 is MGHRA and CDR2 is YSYEKL. The CDR3 contains 16 residues.

This clonotype appeared many times. V is TRBV3-1 and J is TRBJ2-7; 7 bases match TRBD2. This CDR3 comprises 14 residues. V trimming: 1 base; J trimming: 7 bases; junction bases outside the gene matches: 7. The V gene's germline CDR1 is LGHDT and CDR2 YNNKEL (reference sequence). The CDR3: CASSQVPSGAEQYV. The CDR3 bases are TGTGCCAGCAGCCAAGTCCCTAGCGGAGCTGAGCAGTACGTC.